This T cell receptor beta chain is drawn from a study of high-grade serous ovarian cancer treatment subgroups. This clone was observed a single time. Its cognate antigen is unknown. There are 15 residues in the CDR3. In germline, CDR1 is SGHNT, CDR2 YYREEE (reference sequence). Losses at the gene ends were 4 bases for V and 6 bases for J; bases not matched to a gene: 11. Profiling relied on immunoSEQ multiplex PCR, and the TCRdb table lists in-frame clones only, not all of them. Of roughly 18,000 clones listed, about three quarters were seen once; the top ten hold about 6%. Tumor samples were obtained before definitive surgery or chemotherapy. Points from the study as a whole: Only CDR3 was analyzed; CDR1 and CDR2 were not. Spatial context was lost because tumors were sequenced in bulk.

The chain carries TRBV5-4 and TRBJ2-3, with TRBD2 matching over 7 bases. What was sequenced was tumor tissue. This receptor was identified in a human donor with high-grade serous ovarian cancer. This CDR3 is CASSIGLGGRDTQYF. DNA of the CDR3: TGTGCCAGCAGCATAGGACTAGGCGGAAGGGATACGCAGTATTTT.